This T cell receptor (beta chain) was profiled in a study of CXCR3-negative and CXCR3-positive naive CD8 T cells. The authors prepared UMI-labeled TRB cDNA libraries by 5' RACE. TCRdb processed the 5' RACE reads again and assigns one entry to each CDR3 protein, with no DNA. The repertoire table contains about 46,000 distinct CDR3 sequences. Germline lookup yields CDR1 PRHDT and CDR2 FYEKMQ (reference sequence). This CDR3 has 15 residues. The sequence derives from a human donor in good health. Some clones in this sample may be carry-over from other donors' samples. The sequenced sample consisted of naive CXCR3- CD8+ T cells from blood. As to subset: CD45RO-CCR7+CD27+CD95- naive CD8+ T cells lacking CXCR3 (TNR3-). This rearrangement joins TRBV13 to TRBJ2-1; absent DNA, TCRdb's TRBD2 call cannot be checked. This CDR3 is CASSLGNYRGDEQFF.